This paragraph covers one T cell receptor beta chain sequence. This sample is part of a study of blood T cells in healthy people across ages. This CDR3 is built from 14 residues. Trimming removed 6 bases from V and 5 bases from J; junction bases left unmatched: 9. Germline lookup yields CDR1 MNHEY and CDR2 SMNVEV (reference sequence). A J-beta primer mix and a sample-barcoded 5' primer were used in a second PCR of roughly 6 to 11 cycles. One entry per CDR3 protein results from TCRdb running MiXCR on the 5' RACE reads. The data show around 650,000 distinct CDR3 sequences, roughly 41% seen once. Specimen: blood. V gene TRBV27 combines with J gene TRBJ1-2, with 7 nucleotides matching TRBD1. The sequence came from a man older than 75 in good health. This chain's CDR3 is CASRTQTGVYGYTF. The CDR3 DNA follows: TGTGCCAGCAGAACCCAAACAGGGGTTTATGGCTACACCTTC.